This TCR beta chain was retrieved from a study of blood T cell repertoires in COVID-19. Study-level background: Researchers got acute and convalescent COVID-19 samples from the United States, Italy and Spain.

Germline CDR1 and CDR2: SGHTA and FQGNSA. CDR3 size: 17 residues. V was shortened by 5 bases and J by 0 bases, with 19 bases between the two germline ends. TCRdb's table, derived via immunoSEQ multiplex PCR, lists solely in-frame clones and lacks some. The sample carries more than 150,000 clones, 86% recorded once. The clonotype originates from a man in his 70s with active or convalescent COVID-19. The sample consisted of peripheral blood. V is TRBV7-2 and J is TRBJ1-2; D is perhaps TRBD1 (6 bases). The CDR3 bases are TGTGCCAGCAGCACCCGCCAGGGGCGGGGGCCTAACTATGGCTACACCTTC. Protein product: CASSTRQGRGPNYGYTF. Full variable domain (rest looked up from reference TRBV7-2 and TRBJ1-2): GAGVSQSPSNKVTEKGKDVELRCDPISGHTALYWYRQSLGQGLEFLIYFQGNSAPDKSGLPSDRFSAERTGGSVSTLTIQRTQQEDSAVYLCASSTRQGRGPNYGYTFGSGTRLTVV.